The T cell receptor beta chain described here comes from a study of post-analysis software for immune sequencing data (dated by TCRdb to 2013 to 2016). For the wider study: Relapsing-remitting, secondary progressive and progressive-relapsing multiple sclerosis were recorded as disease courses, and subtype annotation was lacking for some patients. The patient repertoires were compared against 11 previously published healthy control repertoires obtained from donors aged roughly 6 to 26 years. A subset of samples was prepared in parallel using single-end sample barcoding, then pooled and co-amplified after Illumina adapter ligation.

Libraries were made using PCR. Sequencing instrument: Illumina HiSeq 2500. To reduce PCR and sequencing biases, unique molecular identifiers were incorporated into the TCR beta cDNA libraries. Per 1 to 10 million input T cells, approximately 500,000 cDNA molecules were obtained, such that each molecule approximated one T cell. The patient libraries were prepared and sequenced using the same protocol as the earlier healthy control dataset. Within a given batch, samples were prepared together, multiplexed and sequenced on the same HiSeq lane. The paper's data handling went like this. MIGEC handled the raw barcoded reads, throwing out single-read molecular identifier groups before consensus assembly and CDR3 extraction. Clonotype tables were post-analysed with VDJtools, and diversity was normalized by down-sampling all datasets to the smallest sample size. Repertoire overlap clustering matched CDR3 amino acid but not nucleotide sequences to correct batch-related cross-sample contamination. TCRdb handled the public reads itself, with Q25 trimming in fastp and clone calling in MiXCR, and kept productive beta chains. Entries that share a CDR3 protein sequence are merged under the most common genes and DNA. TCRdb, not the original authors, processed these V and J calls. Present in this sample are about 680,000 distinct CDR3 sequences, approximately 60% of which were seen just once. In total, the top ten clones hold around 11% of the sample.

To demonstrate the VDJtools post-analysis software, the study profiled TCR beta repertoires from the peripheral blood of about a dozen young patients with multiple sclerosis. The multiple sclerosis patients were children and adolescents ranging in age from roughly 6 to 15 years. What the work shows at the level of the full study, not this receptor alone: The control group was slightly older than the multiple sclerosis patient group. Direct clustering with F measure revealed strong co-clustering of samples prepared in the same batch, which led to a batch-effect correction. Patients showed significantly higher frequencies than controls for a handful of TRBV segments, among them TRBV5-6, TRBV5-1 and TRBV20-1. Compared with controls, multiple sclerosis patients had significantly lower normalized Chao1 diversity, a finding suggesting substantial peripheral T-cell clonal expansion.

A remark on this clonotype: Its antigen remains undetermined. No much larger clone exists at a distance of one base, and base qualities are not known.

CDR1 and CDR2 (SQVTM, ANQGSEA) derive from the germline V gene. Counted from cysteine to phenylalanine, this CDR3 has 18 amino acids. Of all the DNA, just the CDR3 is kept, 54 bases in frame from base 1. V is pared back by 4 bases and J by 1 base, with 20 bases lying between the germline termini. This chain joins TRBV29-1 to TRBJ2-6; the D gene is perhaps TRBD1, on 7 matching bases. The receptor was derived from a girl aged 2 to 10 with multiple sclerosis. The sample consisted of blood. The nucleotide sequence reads TGCAGCGTTGTTAGCTCGGAGGGGGCGATATCTGGGGCCAACGTCCTGACTTTC. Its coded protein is CSVVSSEGAISGANVLTF.